These T cell receptor beta chains were read from a single sample in a study of blood T cell repertoires in COVID-19. TCRdb's copy holds only in-frame clones and misses some; the assay was immunoSEQ multiplex PCR. The sample holds some 460,000 clones, about nine tenths seen once. Sequencing was carried out using PBMCs or T cells enriched from blood (not recorded which). These receptor sequences come from a woman aged 18 to 35 who had recovered from COVID-19. The CDR3 runs from the conserved cysteine through the conserved F or W. The order of the fields is D gene, J gene, clone size, V gene, CDR3 protein, CDR3 DNA. A D gene is named only where the DNA matches it firmly. Clone size is shown for a subset of rows, as once, few, many or a class of expanded clone.

D: .; J: TRBJ1-5; size: .; V: TRBV6-2/TRBV6-3; CDR3: CASSYGAAGPQHF; DNA: TGTGCCAGCAGTTACGGGGCGGCCGGGCCCCAGCATTTT
D: .; J: TRBJ2-4; size: once; V: TRBV5-1; CDR3: CASSSGDPGGKNIQYF; DNA: TGCGCCAGCAGCTCGGGGGACCCCGGGGGCAAAAACATTCAGTACTTC
D: .; J: TRBJ1-1; size: .; V: TRBV7-2; CDR3: CASSNPQGKTEAFF; DNA: TGTGCCAGCAGCAATCCACAGGGAAAGACTGAAGCTTTCTTT
D: TRBD1; J: TRBJ1-5; size: few; V: TRBV28; CDR3: CASSSGTGGLGQPQHF; DNA: TGTGCCAGCAGTTCCGGGACAGGGGGCTTGGGGCAGCCCCAGCATTTT
D: .; J: TRBJ1-5; size: .; V: TRBV2; CDR3: CASRRGEDQPQHF; DNA: TGTGCCAGCAGGAGAGGGGAGGATCAGCCCCAGCATTTT
D: .; J: TRBJ2-1; size: .; V: TRBV19; CDR3: CASSALLRYWRFF; DNA: TGTGCCAGTAGTGCACTCCTCAGGTACTGGCGGTTCTTC
D: .; J: TRBJ2-2; size: .; V: TRBV19; CDR3: CASSIDLITGELFF; DNA: TGTGCCAGTAGTATAGATCTTATCACCGGGGAGCTGTTTTTT
D: .; J: TRBJ2-1; size: .; V: TRBV18; CDR3: CASSPVGRNEQFF; DNA: TGTGCCAGCTCACCGGTAGGGAGGAATGAGCAGTTCTTC
D: .; J: TRBJ2-7; size: .; V: TRBV5-1; CDR3: CASSLGASESYEQYF; DNA: TGCGCCAGCAGCTTGGGCGCTAGCGAGTCCTACGAGCAGTACTTC
D: .; J: TRBJ1-4; size: .; V: TRBV4-1; CDR3: CASSPVEGLHQEKLFF; DNA: TGCGCCAGCAGCCCAGTTGAGGGCCTACACCAGGAAAAACTGTTTTTT
D: TRBD1; J: TRBJ1-5; size: .; V: TRBV27; CDR3: CASLTGVSQPQHF; DNA: TGTGCCAGCCTGACAGGGGTGAGTCAGCCCCAGCATTTT
D: .; J: TRBJ1-3; size: .; V: TRBV3-1/TRBV3-2; CDR3: CASSQEAGTGNTIYF; DNA: TGTGCCAGCAGCCAAGAGGCAGGGACTGGAAACACCATATATTTT
D: .; J: TRBJ1-4; size: .; V: TRBV5-1; CDR3: CASSPSRGTNEKLFF; DNA: TGCGCCAGCAGCCCATCCAGGGGAACTAATGAAAAACTGTTTTTT
D: .; J: TRBJ2-5; size: .; V: TRBV20-1; CDR3: CSASSLGPETQYF; DNA: TGCAGTGCCAGTTCTCTGGGGCCAGAGACCCAGTACTTC
D: .; J: TRBJ2-7; size: .; V: TRBV30; CDR3: CAWSVKGGTGEQYF; DNA: TGTGCCTGGAGTGTTAAGGGGGGGACGGGAGAGCAGTACTTC
D: .; J: TRBJ2-2; size: .; V: TRBV18; CDR3: CASSPPGRTGELFF; DNA: TGTGCCAGCTCACCACCAGGGAGGACCGGGGAGCTGTTTTTT
D: .; J: TRBJ2-3; size: .; V: TRBV13; CDR3: CASSSLAADTQYF; DNA: TGTGCCAGCAGCTCCTTGGCGGCAGATACGCAGTATTTT
D: .; J: TRBJ1-5; size: .; V: TRBV30; CDR3: CAWRGPVPNQPQHF; DNA: TGTGCCTGGAGGGGGCCCGTCCCCAATCAGCCCCAGCATTTT
D: .; J: TRBJ2-7; size: .; V: TRBV7-9; CDR3: CASSYTTGEQYF; DNA: TGTGCCAGCAGTTATACCACGGGGGAGCAGTACTTC
D: .; J: TRBJ1-1; size: .; V: TRBV28; CDR3: CASGGMANTEAFF; DNA: TGTGCCAGCGGGGGGATGGCGAACACTGAAGCTTTCTTT
D: .; J: TRBJ1-4; size: once; V: TRBV21-1; CDR3: CASSLAEGVNEKLFF; DNA: TGTGCCAGCAGCCTAGCAGAGGGCGTGAATGAAAAACTGTTTTTT
D: .; J: TRBJ1-1; size: .; V: TRBV3-1/TRBV3-2; CDR3: CASSQDWEAEAFF; DNA: TGTGCCAGCAGCCAAGATTGGGAGGCTGAAGCTTTCTTT
D: .; J: TRBJ2-5; size: .; V: TRBV5-8; CDR3: CASSLGWTEQETQYF; DNA: TGTGCCAGCAGCTTGGGCTGGACAGAGCAAGAGACCCAGTACTTC
D: .; J: TRBJ2-1; size: .; V: TRBV3-1/TRBV3-2; CDR3: CASSQGTTRNEQFF; DNA: TGTGCCAGCAGCCAAGGGACTACCCGCAATGAGCAGTTCTTC
D: .; J: TRBJ2-7; size: .; V: TRBV5-1; CDR3: CASSPNAAESSYEQYF; DNA: TGCGCCAGCAGCCCAAATGCGGCAGAGAGCTCCTACGAGCAGTACTTC
D: .; J: TRBJ2-5; size: .; V: TRBV5-4; CDR3: CASSSERQETQYF; DNA: TGTGCCAGCAGTTCAGAGAGGCAAGAGACCCAGTACTTC